This T cell receptor beta chain originates from a study of blood T cells in healthy people across ages. Study observations and caveats: Per million T cells, TCR beta diversity dropped about linearly as age rose.

Sample-barcoded 5' priming and a J-beta primer mix drove a second PCR of about 7 to 12 cycles. TCRdb ran MiXCR on the 5' RACE reads and lists one entry per CDR3 protein. The sample contains about a million distinct CDR3 sequences, roughly 50% of which appear only once. There are 14 residues in the CDR3. CDR1 is DFQATT and CDR2 is SNEGSKA in the germline V gene (reference sequence). In its sample, this clonotype was seen a few times. Its antigen remains unidentified. Relative to the germline gene, one junction end is altered; a read error may explain this. The TCR comes from a woman between 55 and 75 years old in good health. The specimen sequenced was blood. This chain connects TRBV20-1 to TRBJ2-7; 9 nucleotides agree with TRBD2. CDR3 amino acids: CSAGEPGLATEQYF. The CDR3 region has the DNA TGCAGTGCTGGAGAACCGGGACTAGCAACCGAGCAGTACTTC.